This T cell receptor (beta chain) was obtained from a study of shared clonotypes between healthy human individuals. V lost 5 bases to trimming and J lost 6 bases; unmatched junction nucleotides: 11. Germline CDR1 SGHTA, CDR2 FQGTGA. The CDR3 loop spans 17 amino acids. All donors were Caucasian adults living in Nashville, Tennessee. A deep-level run was used for the assay. Assay used: immunoSEQ multiplex PCR; TCRdb lists only in-frame clones, some missing. Of fewer than 850,000 clones listed, less than 95% are singletons. The chain couples TRBV7-3 to TRBJ2-5; 14 positions match TRBD2. This TCR derives from a man aged 18 to 35 in good health. Some clones in this sample may be carry-over from other donors' samples. Sequenced input: memory CD8+ T cells from PBMCs. The sample's subset: CD45RO+ cells pooled with CCR7-negative TemRA cells. The CDR3 reads CASSPVPGLAGEKTQYF. The CDR3 DNA sequence: TGTGCCAGCAGCCCCGTCCCGGGACTAGCGGGAGAAAAGACCCAGTACTTC.